One and the same sample provided the 17 T cell receptor beta chains below, sequenced in a study of CD8 T cells in ankylosing spondylitis. TCRdb fed the 5' RACE reads into MiXCR, producing one record per CDR3 protein. The sample lists some 130,000 distinct CDR3 sequences, 7% to 9% occurring once. Source material: synovial fluid, either unsorted or a sorted T cell fraction (not recorded which). The source is a male donor with ankylosing spondylitis.

The rearrangement joins TRBV20-1 to TRBJ1-2, with D hard to call. This CDR3 has 13 residues. V was clipped by 6 bases and J by 8 bases, with 19 bases between them. CDR1 DFQATT and CDR2 SNEGSKA come from the germline V gene (reference sequence). The CDR3, as DNA: TGCAGTGCACCGGGATTTGTGACGATAGGCTACACCTTC. Its translation: CSAPGFVTIGYTF.

This clonotype was recorded at least ten times. The rearrangement links TRBV20-1 to TRBJ2-7; weak D call: TRBD2 (6 bases). The CDR3 runs 15 residues. Germline V CDR1 and CDR2: DFQATT, SNEGSKA (reference sequence). Between the trimmed V and J ends, which lost 0 bases and 4 bases, there was a span of 16 bases. CDR3 coding DNA: TGCAGTGCTAGAGATCGGGCCAGTGGGAGGTACGAGCAGTACTTC. It is translated as CSARDRASGRYEQYF.

This clonotype has only a few counts. V is TRBV5-1 and J is TRBJ2-7; TRBD1 aligns across 9 bases. Germline-derived CDR1 and CDR2 are SGHRS and YFSETQ. Trimming at V came to 0 bases and at J to 0 bases, leaving 10 bases not matched to a gene. The CDR3 length is 18 residues. CDR3 nucleotides: TGCGCCAGCAGCTTGGTGGGGACAGGGAAATTTAACTCCTACGAGCAGTACTTC. It encodes CASSLVGTGKFNSYEQYF. The full variable domain, in which reference TRBV5-1 and TRBJ2-7 provide the parts outside the CDR3, is KAGVTQTPRYLIKTRGQQVTLSCSPISGHRSVSWYQQTPGQGLQFLFEYFSETQRNKGNFPGRFSGRQFSNSRSEMNVSTLELGDSALYLCASSLVGTGKFNSYEQYFGPGTRLTVT.

In its sample, this clonotype was seen many times. The gene calls are TRBV20-1 and TRBJ2-4; tentatively, D is TRBD2 (5 bases). The CDR3 length is 14 residues. The germline gives CDR1 DFQATT, CDR2 SNEGSKA (reference sequence). The CDR3, as DNA: TGCAGCGCGAGACTCCCGGGGGCCAAAAACATTCAGTACTTC. Residues: CSARLPGAKNIQYF.

This clonotype showed up just a few times. The rearrangement uses TRBV7-9 and TRBJ2-2; 8 bases fit TRBD2. This CDR3 contains 16 residues. CDR1 SEHNR and CDR2 FQNEAQ come from the germline V gene (reference sequence). The ends lost 5 bases at V and 3 bases at J; junction bases unmatched: 8. CDR3 bases: TGTGCCAGCAGCCCCACCGGGGGGGGATACACCGGGGAGCTGTTTTTT. This translates into CASSPTGGGYTGELFF.

This clonotype was recorded a few times. J is TRBJ2-7 and V is TRBV5-5; TRBD1 aligns across 7 bases. The CDR3 spans 16 residues. Per germline, CDR1 SGHKS and CDR2 YYEKEE (reference sequence). V dropped 2 bases and J dropped 1; count of bases not matched to a gene: 9. The CDR3 sequence is CASSFSPGQYSYEQYF. DNA for the CDR3: TGTGCCAGCAGCTTTTCACCGGGACAGTATTCCTACGAGCAGTACTTC.

This clonotype was seen many times. The chain employs TRBV11-1 and TRBJ2-7; TRBD1 or TRBD2 may be the D gene (5 bases each). Germline values: CDR1 SGHAT, CDR2 FQDESV (reference sequence). V lost 2 bases and J 6 bases, leaving 17 bases between the germline ends. The length of the CDR3 is 15 residues. CDR3 bases: TGTGCCAGCAGCTTAACCGGGACCCACGGGCCCGAGCAGTACTTC. Protein product: CASSLTGTHGPEQYF.

This clonotype has at least ten counts. The chain couples TRBV20-1 to TRBJ2-5, with D possibly TRBD1 on 5 matching bases. V shed 5 bases and J shed 5 bases, with 15 bases lying between them. The CDR3 runs to 13 residues. Per germline, CDR1 DFQATT and CDR2 SNEGSKA (reference sequence). The CDR3 protein is CSAQQAFLETQYF. DNA for the CDR3: TGCAGTGCTCAACAGGCTTTCCTCGAGACCCAGTACTTC.

There are many counts of this clonotype. The chain joins TRBV2 to TRBJ1-3; D is unresolved. The CDR3 totals 15 residues. V dropped 4 bases and J dropped 0 bases, with 10 bases sitting between them. Germline values: CDR1 SNHLY, CDR2 FYNNEI. CDR3 amino acids: CASSVNRDSGNTIYF. CDR3 coding DNA: TGTGCCAGCAGTGTCAATAGGGACTCTGGAAACACCATATATTTT.

At least ten counts were recorded for this clonotype. The chain is built from TRBV7-2 and TRBJ2-7, with D possibly TRBD2 on 6 matching bases. Germline values: CDR1 SGHTA, CDR2 FQGNSA. The CDR3 has 13 residues. The V end was cut by 4 bases, the J end by 6 bases, with 13 bases between. CDR3 sequence reads: CASSSWDWGEQYF. CDR3 in DNA: TGTGCCAGCAGCTCCTGGGACTGGGGCGAGCAGTACTTC.

The chain is built from TRBV18 and TRBJ1-1, with D possibly matching TRBD1 (6 bases). Deletions cut 7 bases from V and 4 bases from J, with 13 bases between. The germline CDR1 and CDR2 sequences are KGHSH and LQKENI. This CDR3 comprises 13 residues. DNA of the CDR3: TGTGCCAGCTTTTACGACAGGCCCACTGAAGCTTTCTTT. Its protein is CASFYDRPTEAFF.

The chain recombines TRBV5-1 with TRBJ1-6, with 7 nucleotides matching TRBD1. Germline V gene lookup returns CDR1 SGHRS and CDR2 YFSETQ. The CDR3 spans 15 residues. The J segment lost 7 bases and the V segment lost 0 bases, leaving 4 bases of the junction unmatched. The CDR3 loop is CASSLGQGSNSPLHF. Written as DNA, the CDR3 is TGCGCCAGCAGCTTGGGACAGGGATCGAATTCACCCCTCCACTTT. The full variable domain, with the rest looked up from reference TRBV5-1 and TRBJ1-6, is KAGVTQTPRYLIKTRGQQVTLSCSPISGHRSVSWYQQTPGQGLQFLFEYFSETQRNKGNFPGRFSGRQFSNSRSEMNVSTLELGDSALYLCASSLGQGSNSPLHFGNGTRLTVT.

The chain recombines TRBV5-1 with TRBJ1-2; 7 bases agree with TRBD1. Germline loops: CDR1 SGHRS, CDR2 YFSETQ. The CDR3 has 14 amino acids. V shed 2 bases and J 2 bases; nucleotides not matched to a gene: 3. CDR3 bases: TGCGCCAGCAGCTTCGGACAGGAGAACTATGGCTACACCTTC. This encodes CASSFGQENYGYTF.

The chain employs TRBV28 and TRBJ2-7, with D perhaps matching TRBD2 (6 bases). Trimming removed 6 bases at V and 3 bases at J, with 6 bases between. Germline V lookup: CDR1 MDHEN, CDR2 SYDVKM. The CDR3 contains 11 residues. CDR3 sequence reads: CASREGYEQYF. CDR3 coding DNA: TGTGCCAGCAGGGAGGGCTACGAGCAGTACTTC.

The chain employs TRBV7-2 and TRBJ2-5, with D maybe TRBD2 (6 bases). From germline, CDR1 is SGHTA and CDR2 FQGNSA. The CDR3 contains 13 residues. The germline V and J ends were trimmed by 1 base and 5 bases, with 8 bases remaining between them. The DNA for the CDR3 is TGTGCCAGCAGCTTAGTCCTAGCGGAGACCCAGTACTTC. Translation gives CASSLVLAETQYF. Complete variable domain (other parts from reference TRBV7-2 and TRBJ2-5): GAGVSQSPSNKVTEKGKDVELRCDPISGHTALYWYRQSLGQGLEFLIYFQGNSAPDKSGLPSDRFSAERTGGSVSTLTIQRTQQEDSAVYLCASSLVLAETQYFGPGTRLLVL.

This clonotype was seen only a few times. The chain couples TRBV28 to TRBJ1-4; D is perhaps TRBD1 (5 bases). Per the germline V gene, CDR1 is MDHEN and CDR2 is SYDVKM. The CDR3 covers 15 residues. Trimming left V 2 bases short and J 6 bases short, with 13 bases between. CDR3 amino acids: CASSLNSAGDEKLFF. The DNA of the CDR3 is TGTGCCAGCAGTTTAAACTCAGCGGGGGATGAAAAACTGTTTTTT.

This clonotype has ten or more counts. The rearrangement uses TRBV20-1 and TRBJ1-1; D is undetermined. CDR1 and CDR2 (germline): DFQATT, SNEGSKA (reference sequence). V was pared by 4 bases and J by 1 base, with 10 bases between. The CDR3 spans 13 residues. The CDR3 DNA is TGCAGTGCTAAACGACGGGGGAACACTGAAGCTTTCTTT. Protein: CSAKRRGNTEAFF.